This T cell receptor beta chain originates from a study of blood T cell repertoires in COVID-19. Overall study: Some COVID-19 samples were acute and others convalescent; all came from the United States, Italy and Spain. Sources were T cells, B-cell-depleted T cells, or PBMCs; the material itself was cDNA or gDNA.

The V gene's germline CDR1 is MNHNY and CDR2 SVGAGI (reference sequence). This CDR3 is 15 amino acids long. The junction had 6 bases not matched to a gene; V was cut back by 6 bases and J by 1 base. In the original workflow: Amplification of reference gene primers was used by the study to estimate nucleated cell counts. The assay was immunoSEQ multiplex PCR, and TCRdb's table has in-frame clones only and misses some. That table supplies the V and J calls and clone size; D and trimming were determined from the DNA. The data hold roughly 68,000 clones, with 84% observed a single time. The chain recombines TRBV6-6 with TRBJ2-7; 10 bases match TRBD2. The sequence came from a man aged 45-65 years with active COVID-19. Sequenced input: peripheral blood. The CDR3 region is CASRHSGGPSYEQYF. DNA for the CDR3: TGTGCCAGCAGACATAGCGGGGGGCCATCCTACGAGCAGTACTTC.